This T cell receptor beta chain came from a study of blood T cells in healthy people across ages. Through a sample-barcoded 5' primer and a J-beta primer mix, a second PCR was run for roughly 6 to 12 cycles. One entry per CDR3 protein, called by TCRdb with MiXCR from the 5' RACE reads. Among around 620,000 distinct CDR3 sequences listed, 25% to 30% were seen once. Comment on this clonotype: Its antigen is still unknown.

The study, taken as a whole, reports: PBMCs that were unsorted prevented a conclusive naive versus antigen-experienced comparison.

The junction had 7 bases not matched to a gene; V was cut back by 1 base and J by 7 bases. Germline CDR1 is LGHNA and CDR2 is YSLEER. The CDR3 has 17 residues. Ranging in age from about 6 to 95, the donors were healthy Caucasian individuals from Russia. PBMCs, at least 6.5 million per sample, were isolated. Sequencing input: blood. This sequence was found in a woman aged 70-85 years in good health. The genes are TRBV4-3 and TRBJ2-1, with 13 bases aligning to TRBD2. The chain's CDR3 is CASSQAPTSGGLNEQFF. Written as DNA, the CDR3 is TGCGCCAGCAGCCAAGCCCCGACTAGCGGGGGGCTTAATGAGCAGTTCTTC.